This T cell receptor beta chain was captured by sequencing in a study of T-cell memory formation after mild COVID-19. Findings and limits, study-wide: Researchers report contracting CD4+ clones mostly in CM and EM, with CD8+ clones in EMRA. Contracting clones, day 15 to 85, had balanced CD4/CD8, and later expanders favored CD4+.

Points on this clonotype: Its antigen remains unidentified.

It was 5'RACE with constant-segment primers that produced the TCR alpha and TCR beta cDNA libraries, which carried sample barcodes and UMIs. TCRdb redid the calling of the 5' RACE reads with MiXCR, one entry per CDR3 protein. The data hold about 130,000 distinct CDR3 sequences, with more than 15% observed a single time. The source of this sequence is a man between 18 and 29 years old who had mild COVID-19 (a few samples of this study predate the infection). Cell type and time point are not known. The sample was PBMCs or a T cell subset sorted from them (not recorded which).

CDR3 bases: TGTGCCAGCAGCTTAGAGGCGGAAAATGAGCAGTTCTTC. This translates into CASSLEAENEQFF. The gene calls are TRBV7-2 and TRBJ2-1, with D unresolved. There are 13 residues in the CDR3. Germline V gene sequence: CDR1 SGHTA, CDR2 FQGNSA. V lost 1 base to trimming and J lost 7 bases, with 8 bases between them.